The clone carrying this TCR beta chain was observed at least ten times. The entry originates in a study of human T cells and chemical hapten exposure. Trimming removed 3 bases from V and 6 bases from J, with 13 bases in between. This CDR3 has 13 amino acids. Germline CDR1 and CDR2: SQVTM and ANQGSEA. TCRdb re-called the RACE reads with MiXCR, one entry per CDR3 protein. The sample holds over 60,000 distinct CDR3 sequences, about 9.3% seen once. Described time point: patch test 2, 6 weeks after DPC sensitization. Treatment described: therapeutic diphenylcyclopropenone sensitization with weekly scalp DPC.

This clonotype originated in a woman aged 45-60 years with alopecia areata. Some clones in this sample may be carry-over from other donors' samples. The gene calls are TRBV29-1 and TRBJ2-3; D perhaps matches TRBD1 (5 bases). Sequenced here: whole blood, sampled in connection with sensitization to the hapten diphenylcyclopropenone (DPC). The CDR3 loop reads CSVEGNWGDTQYF. CDR3 DNA sequence: TGCAGCGTTGAGGGGAACTGGGGCGATACGCAGTATTTT.